These 16 T cell receptor beta chains were all obtained from the same sample, sequenced in a study of molecular identifiers for immune sequencing clone quantification (dated by TCRdb to about 2018). Libraries were constructed by PCR. The sequencer was a NextSeq 500. TCRdb reprocessing: public reads trimmed at Q25 with fastp, clones called with MiXCR, in-frame beta chains kept. All rows with the same CDR3 protein become a single entry with the most common DNA and genes. In this sample the table shows about 630,000 distinct CDR3 sequences, 25% of which occur a single time. Jointly, the top ten make up about 0.78% of the sample. Sequenced input: naive CD8+ T cells from blood, with Jurkat cell RNA spiked in. This specimen's cell subset or site label, per the study, means: FACS-sorted CD8+CD4-CCR7+CD45RA+ naive T cells. The receptors stem from a human donor in good health. Some libraries in this study had Jurkat cell RNA spiked in.

Concerning this clonotype itself: A read error may account for a junction end that differs from germline. The CDR3 bases are TGTGCCAGCAGCTCCAGAGACAGGGTACCCTACGGGCAGTACTTC. It translates to CASSSRDRVPYGQYF. V gene TRBV7-6 combines with J gene TRBJ2-7; 7 bases line up with TRBD1. The CDR3 spans 15 residues. The germline CDR1 and CDR2 sequences are SGHVS and FNYEAQ.

The chain employs TRBV7-9 and TRBJ2-1; perhaps TRBD2 as D (5 bases). The germline V gene encodes CDR1 SEHNR and CDR2 FQNEAQ (reference sequence). The CDR3 loop spans 13 amino acids. V was cut by 8 bases and J by 0 bases, with 8 bases left in between. The CDR3 DNA reads as TGTGCCAGCTCGGGGATCTCCTACAATGAGCAGTTCTTC. This translates into CASSGISYNEQFF.

The chain is built from TRBV20-1 and TRBJ2-7; 8 bases match TRBD1. The CDR3 has 18 residues. After removal of 0 bases from V and 4 bases from J, the junction contained 17 bases not matched to a gene. CDR1 is DFQATT, CDR2 SNEGSKA, per germline (reference sequence). CDR3 amino acids: CSARDLRIGQGGLYEQYF. The CDR3 coding sequence is TGCAGTGCTAGAGATCTCCGAATCGGACAGGGCGGCCTTTACGAGCAGTACTTC.

With regard to this clonotype: A much larger clone sits a single nucleotide away, making a read error possible. The rearrangement uses TRBV7-8 and TRBJ2-4; D uncertain. This CDR3 is 16 amino acids long. Trimming stripped 1 base from V and 0 bases from J, with 10 bases between. The germline gives CDR1 SGHVS, CDR2 FQNEAQ. The CDR3 spells CASSLDPPPAKNIQYF. The CDR3 DNA reads TGTGCCAGCAGCTTAGATCCCCCTCCAGCCAAAAACATTCAGTACTTC.

The genes are TRBV4-1 and TRBJ2-7; D gene unclear. The CDR3 length is 13 residues. The V gene's germline CDR1 is MGHRA and CDR2 YSYEKL. V dropped 0 bases and J dropped 6 bases, with 9 bases sitting between them. CDR3 bases: TGCGCCAGCAGCCAAGAGTTATTTGGCGAGCAGTACTTC. As protein: CASSQELFGEQYF.

This clonotype was seen at least ten times. The chain is built from TRBV20-1 and TRBJ2-7, with TRBD2 matching 7 bases. The CDR3 extends over 14 amino acids. With V trimmed by 4 bases and J by 3 bases, 9 bases remained unmatched. In germline, CDR1 is DFQATT, CDR2 SNEGSKA (reference sequence). CDR3 in DNA: TGCAGTGCTAACTCCTTAGCGGGCGGCTACGAGCAGTACTTC. Residues: CSANSLAGGYEQYF.

This chain connects TRBV27 to TRBJ1-2, with D possibly TRBD1 on 5 matching bases. V dropped 5 bases and J dropped 4 bases, with 20 bases sitting between them. Germline CDR1 and CDR2: MNHEY and SMNVEV (reference sequence). CDR3 length: 16 residues. CDR3: CASSPRQDTFGYGYTF. For the CDR3, the DNA is TGTGCCAGCAGTCCGCGCCAGGACACCTTTGGCTATGGCTACACCTTC.

This clonotype has a count of ten or more. The genes are TRBV9 and TRBJ2-5; TRBD2 matches at 9 bases. The junction had 13 bases not matched to a gene; V was cut back by 6 bases and J by 7 bases. Germline V CDR1 and CDR2: SGDLS, YYNGEE. This CDR3 has 15 residues. The CDR3 DNA reads as TGTGCCAGCAACGGGGTGCGGGAGGGCTTTGGGACCCAGTACTTC. Its protein product is CASNGVREGFGTQYF. Full variable domain (missing parts from reference TRBV9 and TRBJ2-5): DSGVTQTPKHLITATGQRVTLRCSPRSGDLSVYWYQQSLDQGLQFLIQYYNGEERAKGNILERFSAQQFPDLHSELNLSSLELGDSALYFCASNGVREGFGTQYFGPGTRLLVL.

The chain couples TRBV4-3 to TRBJ1-1; maybe TRBD1 (5 bases). The V and J ends lost 2 bases and 7 bases respectively, with 14 bases between them. Germline-derived CDR1 and CDR2 are LGHNA and YSLEER. The length of the CDR3 is 14 residues. CDR3: CASSQRTIVVEAFF. DNA for the CDR3: TGCGCCAGCAGCCAACGGACAATTGTCGTTGAAGCTTTCTTT.

The chain combines TRBV13 with TRBJ1-1; D gene unclear. The CDR3 sequence is 15 residues long. Trimming stripped 5 bases from V and 3 bases from J, with 16 bases between. The germline V gene encodes CDR1 PRHDT and CDR2 FYEKMQ (reference sequence). The CDR3 DNA is TGTGCCAGCAGCCAACGCCTCGGAGCAGACACTGAAGCTTTCTTT. It specifies CASSQRLGADTEAFF.

The chain recombines TRBV13 with TRBJ2-1; possibly TRBD2 for D (5 bases). Germline CDR1 is PRHDT and CDR2 is FYEKMQ (reference sequence). The CDR3 spans 16 residues. Trimming removed 5 bases at V and 0 bases at J, with 14 bases between. The CDR3, as DNA: TGTGCCAGCAGCCCCCCGGGGTGGAGCTCCTACAATGAGCAGTTCTTC. Amino acid sequence: CASSPPGWSSYNEQFF.

Points on this clonotype: An end of the junction does not agree with germline; a read error may underlie this. This sequence joins TRBV29-1 and TRBJ2-1; the D is unclear. The CDR3 contains 11 residues. Germline CDR1 is SQVTM and CDR2 is ANQGSEA. The CDR3 loop is CSDEDNSEQFF. The CDR3 coding sequence is TGCAGCGATGAAGATAACAGTGAGCAGTTCTTC.

In the case of this clonotype: Compared with germline, one end of the junction differs, possibly owing to a read error. The rearrangement links TRBV15 to TRBJ2-5; TRBD2 matches 7 bases. Germline V gene data show CDR1 as LNHNV and CDR2 as YYDKDF (reference sequence). The CDR3 is made up of 15 amino acids. DNA for the CDR3: TGTGCCACCAGCAGAGCGGCTAGCGGAGAAGAGCCCCAGTACTTC. This codes for CATSRAASGEEPQYF.

Note on this clonotype: One end of the junction does not line up with germline, which may come from a read error. The V and J genes are TRBV30 and TRBJ1-1; D not resolved. CDR1 GTSNPN and CDR2 SVGIG come from the germline V gene (reference sequence). The length of the CDR3 is 13 residues. CDR3 region: CAWMELLNAEAFF. Here the CDR3 DNA reads TGTGCCTGGATGGAACTGTTGAACGCTGAAGCTTTCTTT.

The sample holds a few counts of this clonotype. The gene calls are TRBV7-6 and TRBJ2-7, with D hard to call. CDR1 and CDR2 (germline): SGHVS, FNYEAQ. V was clipped by 5 bases and J by 6 bases, with 14 bases between them. The CDR3 totals 13 residues. CDR3 loop: CASSDSVQSEQYF. The CDR3 DNA reads as TGTGCCAGCAGCGATTCCGTACAAAGCGAGCAGTACTTC.

This clonotype was counted many times. This chain links TRBV12-3 or TRBV12-4 with TRBJ1-5; D not resolved. The germline V and J ends were trimmed by 6 bases and 9 bases, with 12 bases remaining between them. There are 12 residues in the CDR3. In DNA, the CDR3 is TGTGCCAGCAGCCGTATTGCAGTGCCCCAGCATTTT. It is translated as CASSRIAVPQHF.